These 24 T cell receptor beta chains were sequenced from one sample in a study of blood T cell repertoires in COVID-19 (TCRdb year 2020). The library was produced with the immunoSEQ multiplex PCR assay. The table comes from immuneACCESS by way of TCRdb, which keeps in-frame sequences with V and J called. Part of the clones is missing from these tables; in studies checked, under half for an unresolved V gene and the rest for unknown reasons. The sample table lists 200,000 or so clones, less than 85% of them with a count of one. Of the sample, around 5.8% is held by the ten largest clones. Input material: peripheral blood. All receptors derive from a woman in her seventies with acute or convalescent COVID-19.

This chain connects TRBV28 to TRBJ1-5; possibly TRBD1 for D (5 bases). The CDR3 sequence is 15 residues long. CDR1 is MDHEN and CDR2 is SYDVKM in the germline V gene. With 7 bases removed from V and 3 bases from J, the gap between germline ends came to 16 bases. DNA of the CDR3: TGTGCCAGCACTCAAGGAGGAGGGGTCAATCAGCCCCAGCATTTT. This encodes CASTQGGGVNQPQHF.

This clone was seen only a few times. J is TRBJ1-5 and V is TRBV6-5, with a weak D call TRBD1 (6 bases). The CDR3 spans 14 residues. Germline V gene lookup returns CDR1 MNHEY and CDR2 SVGAGI. The V end lost 5 bases, the J end lost 3 bases, and 11 bases lay between the germline ends. This chain's CDR3 is CASSPRGDNQPQHF. The DNA for the CDR3 is TGTGCCAGCAGTCCCAGGGGAGACAATCAGCCCCAGCATTTT.

The rearrangement joins TRBV24-1 to TRBJ2-2; 14 positions agree with TRBD2. CDR1 KGHDR and CDR2 SFDVKD come from the germline V gene. Trimming cost V 5 bases and J 1 base; bases outside gene matches: 11. This CDR3 is 20 amino acids long. As DNA, the CDR3 is TGTGCCACCAGTGTCCCCCCAGGGACTAGCGGGAGCGTGAACACCGGGGAGCTGTTTTTT. This codes for CATSVPPGTSGSVNTGELFF.

The chain combines TRBV20-1 with TRBJ1-1; TRBD1 is a possible D gene (5 bases). Deletions cut 2 bases from V and 10 bases from J, with 11 bases between. CDR1 and CDR2 from the germline V gene are DFQATT and SNEGSKA (reference sequence). The CDR3 runs to 11 residues. CDR3 DNA sequence: TGCAGTGCTAGACGGGGGTCCGGAGCTTTCTTT. Protein sequence: CSARRGSGAFF.

The genes are TRBV29-1 and TRBJ2-7; 8 bases line up with TRBD1. The CDR3 spans 12 residues. The V segment lost 7 bases and the J segment 5 bases; nucleotides outside the gene matches: 7. From germline, CDR1 is SQVTM and CDR2 ANQGSEA. The CDR3 bases are TGCAGCGCCCGGACAGGGAGAGACGAGCAGTACTTC. Its translation: CSARTGRDEQYF.

The chain is built from TRBV11-2 and TRBJ1-1, with D perhaps matching TRBD1 (6 bases). There are 12 residues in the CDR3. Trimming cost V 1 base and J 10 bases, with 10 bases left between them. Germline V gene sequence: CDR1 SGHAT, CDR2 FQNNGV. CDR3 nucleotides: TGTGCCAGCAGCTTAGGTATAGGGGGAGCTTTCTTT. Residues: CASSLGIGGAFF.

The rearrangement links TRBV29-1 to TRBJ2-7; D is uncertain. The CDR3 is made up of 13 amino acids. Trimming removed 7 bases at V and 6 bases at J, with 19 bases between. Germline V gene lookup returns CDR1 SQVTM and CDR2 ANQGSEA. CDR3: CSALSPTRTEQYF. CDR3 nucleotide sequence: TGCAGCGCATTATCCCCGACAAGAACCGAGCAGTACTTC.

The CDR3 region is CSVEERGGFTEAFF. The CDR3 DNA follows: TGCAGCGTTGAAGAACGAGGAGGTTTCACTGAAGCTTTCTTT. This chain connects TRBV29-1 to TRBJ1-1; D is undetermined. V dropped 0 bases and J dropped 4 bases, with 12 bases sitting between them. Germline CDR1 reads SQVTM; CDR2 reads ANQGSEA. The CDR3 spans 14 residues.

This sequence joins TRBV7-8 and TRBJ1-3; TRBD1 might be the D (6 bases). Germline CDR1 SGHVS, CDR2 FQNEAQ. Trimming removed 5 bases at V and 4 bases at J, with 21 bases between. There are 17 residues in the CDR3. CDR3 amino acids: CASSPLTGTNPGNTIYF. CDR3 bases: TGTGCCAGCAGCCCGCTGACAGGAACGAACCCGGGAAACACCATATATTTT.

This rearrangement joins TRBV29-1 to TRBJ1-1; 7 bases are shared with TRBD1. The V and J ends lost 6 bases and 4 bases, in that order; junction bases with no gene match: 11. This CDR3 has 14 amino acids. Germline V gene lookup returns CDR1 SQVTM and CDR2 ANQGSEA. The CDR3 is CSVTRGGVGTEAFF. DNA for the CDR3: TGCAGCGTCACCCGAGGGGGCGTCGGCACTGAAGCTTTCTTT.

The chain employs TRBV6-1 and TRBJ1-5, with TRBD1 as a possible D gene (5 bases). This CDR3 region has 15 residues. Trimming stripped 1 base from V and 5 bases from J, with 12 bases between. Germline V lookup: CDR1 MNHNS, CDR2 SASEGT. The chain's CDR3 is CASSEVVGVYQPQHF. As DNA, the CDR3 is TGTGCCAGCAGTGAAGTTGTAGGGGTGTATCAGCCCCAGCATTTT.

V and J are TRBV5-8 and TRBJ1-1, with 7 bases aligning to TRBD1. This CDR3 is 13 amino acids long. Trimming at V came to 0 bases and at J to 6 bases, leaving 2 bases not matched to a gene. Looked up from germline, CDR1 is SGHTS and CDR2 is YDEGEE. The CDR3 spells CASSLGQGAEAFF. In nucleotides, the CDR3 is TGTGCCAGCAGCTTGGGGCAGGGGGCTGAAGCTTTCTTT.

The CDR3 sequence is CASSLPGTGGVAFF. In DNA, the CDR3 is TGTGCCAGCAGCTTACCCGGGACGGGAGGGGTTGCTTTCTTT. The chain recombines TRBV7-2 with TRBJ1-1; D is perhaps TRBD1 (5 bases). CDR1 and CDR2 from the germline V gene are SGHTA and FQGNSA. CDR3 length equals 14 residues. V lost 2 bases and J 11 bases, leaving 18 bases between the germline ends.

The chain couples TRBV7-2 to TRBJ2-3; 11 bases line up with TRBD1. The CDR3 has 14 amino acids. The V segment lost 4 bases and the J segment 5 bases; nucleotides outside the gene matches: 2. Germline V gives CDR1 SGHTA, CDR2 FQGNSA. The CDR3 DNA is TGTGCCAGCAGCTCCGGGACAGGGGGAGATACGCAGTATTTT. It translates to CASSSGTGGDTQYF.

This clone is judged medium-sized (0.01 to 0.1%). The chain couples TRBV19 to TRBJ2-1, with TRBD2 matching over 10 bases. The CDR3 loop spans 15 amino acids. Germline trimming cut 4 bases from V and 8 bases from J; bases unmatched to any gene: 8. Germline V lookup: CDR1 LNHDA, CDR2 SQIVND (reference sequence). The CDR3 bases are TGTGCCAGTAGTACCCCTAGCGGGAGTGTCTATGAGCAGTTCTTC. It codes for CASSTPSGSVYEQFF.

This chain connects TRBV28 to TRBJ1-2, with D perhaps matching TRBD1 (5 bases). CDR3 length: 15 amino acids. Per the germline V gene, CDR1 is MDHEN and CDR2 is SYDVKM. Deletions cut 6 bases from V and 3 bases from J, with 17 bases between. CDR3 loop: CASRVLKDTYYGYTF. CDR3 sequence (DNA): TGTGCCAGCAGGGTCCTTAAGGACACATACTATGGCTACACCTTC.

The chain couples TRBV14 to TRBJ2-3, with 9 nucleotides matching TRBD2. Per germline, CDR1 SGHDN and CDR2 FVKESK. CDR3 length equals 17 residues. V was clipped by 1 base and J by 4 bases; unmatched bases: 9. The CDR3 region has the DNA TGTGCCAGCAGCCAAGTATTTCAGCGGGAGGTCGCAGATACGCAGTATTTT. Protein: CASSQVFQREVADTQYF.

The chain joins TRBV3-1 (or the pseudogene TRBV3-2) to TRBJ2-3; TRBD2 agrees at 7 bases. Germline CDR1 is LGHDT and CDR2 is YNNKEL (reference sequence). The CDR3 sequence is 19 residues long. Unmatched junction bases numbered 17, after V lost 4 bases and J lost 1 base. CDR3 bases: TGTGCCAGCAGCCTGATTAATGGGATGCGGGAGAGTCGCACAGATACGCAGTATTTT. It specifies CASSLINGMRESRTDTQYF.

The chain uses TRBV3-1 (or the pseudogene TRBV3-2) and TRBJ2-7; a possible D gene is TRBD2 (6 bases). The V end lost 4 bases, the J end lost 6 bases, and 13 bases lay between the germline ends. The CDR3 covers 13 residues. Germline V gene lookup returns CDR1 LGHDT and CDR2 YNNKEL (reference sequence). CDR3 region: CASSLKSGLEQYF. CDR3 sequence (DNA): TGTGCCAGCAGCCTAAAAAGCGGGCTCGAGCAGTACTTC.

This clone was detected a few times. The J gene is TRBJ1-2, the V gene TRBV6-2 or TRBV6-3; 9 bases align to TRBD1. There are 16 residues in the CDR3. The J segment lost 5 bases and the V segment lost 5 bases, leaving 12 bases of the junction unmatched. CDR1 and CDR2 from the germline V gene are MNHEY and SVGEGT. Here the CDR3 DNA reads TGTGCCAGCAGTACGGGGGGACAGGGCCCCAGGTATGGCTACACCTTC. Translated: CASSTGGQGPRYGYTF.

This chain uses TRBV6-5 with TRBJ1-1; TRBD1 is a possible D gene (6 bases). Germline values: CDR1 MNHEY, CDR2 SVGAGI. The V end was cut by 4 bases, the J end by 4 bases, with 13 bases between. The CDR3 loop spans 14 amino acids. As DNA, the CDR3 is TGTGCCAGCAGTTCGGATTACAGGGTCACTGAAGCTTTCTTT. Amino acids: CASSSDYRVTEAFF.

This chain joins TRBV2 and TRBJ2-3; unclear D gene. There are 13 residues in the CDR3. V lost 6 bases and J 1 base, leaving 8 bases between the germline ends. Germline CDR1 reads SNHLY; CDR2 reads FYNNEI. CDR3 in amino acids: CASRPSGTDTQYF. CDR3 DNA: TGTGCCAGCAGGCCAAGCGGCACAGATACGCAGTATTTT.

V gene TRBV4-1 combines with J gene TRBJ1-4; 8 positions match TRBD1. There are 15 residues in the CDR3. Trimming took 1 base from V and 8 from J; bases not matched to a gene: 6. Germline V gene sequence: CDR1 MGHRA, CDR2 YSYEKL. CDR3 sequence (DNA): TGCGCCAGCAGCCAAGTAGAGACAGGGGTCGAAAAACTGTTTTTT. It is translated as CASSQVETGVEKLFF.

J is TRBJ2-5 and V is TRBV9; 7 nucleotides match TRBD2. With 3 bases clipped from V and 5 bases from J, the junction kept 10 bases outside the gene matches. The CDR3 covers 15 residues. From germline, CDR1 is SGDLS and CDR2 YYNGEE. The CDR3 is CASSALGGAWETQYF. As DNA, the CDR3 is TGTGCCAGCAGCGCACTGGGAGGGGCCTGGGAGACCCAGTACTTC.